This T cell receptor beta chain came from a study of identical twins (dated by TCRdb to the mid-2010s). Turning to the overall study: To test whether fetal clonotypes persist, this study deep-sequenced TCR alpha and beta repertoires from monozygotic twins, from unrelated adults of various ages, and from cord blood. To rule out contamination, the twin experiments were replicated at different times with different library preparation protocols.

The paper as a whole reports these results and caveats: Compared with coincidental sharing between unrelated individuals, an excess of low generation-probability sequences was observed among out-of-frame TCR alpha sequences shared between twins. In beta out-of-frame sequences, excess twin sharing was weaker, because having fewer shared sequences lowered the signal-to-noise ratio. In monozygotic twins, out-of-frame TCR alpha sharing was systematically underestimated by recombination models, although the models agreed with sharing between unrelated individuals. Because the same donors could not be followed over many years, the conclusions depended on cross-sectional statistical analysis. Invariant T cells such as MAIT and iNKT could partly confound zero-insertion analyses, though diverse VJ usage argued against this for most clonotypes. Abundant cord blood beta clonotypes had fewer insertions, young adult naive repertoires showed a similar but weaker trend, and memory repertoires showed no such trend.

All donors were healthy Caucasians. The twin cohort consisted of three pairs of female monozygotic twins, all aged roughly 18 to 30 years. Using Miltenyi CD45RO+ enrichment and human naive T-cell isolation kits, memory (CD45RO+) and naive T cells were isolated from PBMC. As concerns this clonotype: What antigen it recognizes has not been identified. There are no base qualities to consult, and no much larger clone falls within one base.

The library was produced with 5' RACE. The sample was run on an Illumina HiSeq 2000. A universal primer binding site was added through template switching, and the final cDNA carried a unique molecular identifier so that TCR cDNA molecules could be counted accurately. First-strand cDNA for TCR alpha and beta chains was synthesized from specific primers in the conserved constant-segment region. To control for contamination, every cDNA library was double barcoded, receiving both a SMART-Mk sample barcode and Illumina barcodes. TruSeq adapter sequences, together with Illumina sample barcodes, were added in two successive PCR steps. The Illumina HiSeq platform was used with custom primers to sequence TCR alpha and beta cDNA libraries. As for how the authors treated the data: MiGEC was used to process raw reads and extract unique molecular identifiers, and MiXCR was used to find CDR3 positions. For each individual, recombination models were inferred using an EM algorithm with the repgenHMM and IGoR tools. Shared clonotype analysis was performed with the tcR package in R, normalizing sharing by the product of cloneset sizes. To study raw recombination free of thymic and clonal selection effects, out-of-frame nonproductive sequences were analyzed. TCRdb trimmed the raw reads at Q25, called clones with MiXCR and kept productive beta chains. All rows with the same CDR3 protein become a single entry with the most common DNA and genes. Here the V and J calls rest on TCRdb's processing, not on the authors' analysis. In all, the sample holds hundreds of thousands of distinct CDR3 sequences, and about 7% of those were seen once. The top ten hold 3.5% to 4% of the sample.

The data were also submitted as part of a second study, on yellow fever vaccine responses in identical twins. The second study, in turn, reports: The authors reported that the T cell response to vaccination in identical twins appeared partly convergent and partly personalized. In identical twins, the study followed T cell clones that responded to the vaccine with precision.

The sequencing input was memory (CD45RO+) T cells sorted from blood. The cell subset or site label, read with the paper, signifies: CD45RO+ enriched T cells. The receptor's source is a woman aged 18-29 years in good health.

In nucleotides, the sequence is TGTGCCAGCAGTCAGATTAGGGGGACTAGCGGGAGCTCCTACGAGCAGTACTTC. Translated, this is CASSQIRGTSGSSYEQYF. Here the chain combines TRBV6-2 or TRBV6-3 and TRBJ2-7; 14 bases in the junction line up with TRBD2. CDR1 MNHEY and CDR2 SVGEGT were looked up in the germline V gene. From the cysteine through the phenylalanine, the CDR3 covers 18 amino acids. Just the 54-base CDR3 DNA is kept, in frame starting at base 1. At the junction V is shortened by 5 bases and J by 0 bases; bases outside the gene matches: 9.